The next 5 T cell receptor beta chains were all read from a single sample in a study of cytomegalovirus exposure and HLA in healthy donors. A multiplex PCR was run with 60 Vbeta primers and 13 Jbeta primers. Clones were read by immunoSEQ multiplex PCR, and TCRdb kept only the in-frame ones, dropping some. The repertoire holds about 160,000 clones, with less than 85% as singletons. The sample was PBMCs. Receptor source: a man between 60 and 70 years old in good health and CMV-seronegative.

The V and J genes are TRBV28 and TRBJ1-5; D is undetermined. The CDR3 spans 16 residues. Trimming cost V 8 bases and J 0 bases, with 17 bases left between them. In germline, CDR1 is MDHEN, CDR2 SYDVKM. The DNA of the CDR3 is TGTGCCAGCTCTACTCCGGGGTCCATTAGCAATCAGCCCCAGCATTTT. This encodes CASSTPGSISNQPQHF.

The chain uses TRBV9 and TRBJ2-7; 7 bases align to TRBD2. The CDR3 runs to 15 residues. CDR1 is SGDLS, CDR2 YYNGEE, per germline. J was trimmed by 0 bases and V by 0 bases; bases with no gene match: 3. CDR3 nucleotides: TGTGCCAGCAGCGTAGCAGCGGGGCCCTCCTACGAGCAGTACTTC. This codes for CASSVAAGPSYEQYF.

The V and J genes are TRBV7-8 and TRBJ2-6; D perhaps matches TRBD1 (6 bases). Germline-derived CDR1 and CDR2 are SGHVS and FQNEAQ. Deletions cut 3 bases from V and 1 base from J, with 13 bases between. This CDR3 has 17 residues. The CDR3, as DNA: TGTGCCAGCAGCTTTAGTTTAAGGGGGTCTGGGGCCAACGTCCTGACTTTC. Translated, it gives CASSFSLRGSGANVLTF.

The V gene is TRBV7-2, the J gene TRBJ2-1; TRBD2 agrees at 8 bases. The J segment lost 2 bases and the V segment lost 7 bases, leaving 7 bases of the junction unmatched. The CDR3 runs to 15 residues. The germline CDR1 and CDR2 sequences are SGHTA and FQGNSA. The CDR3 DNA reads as TGTGCCAGCACCCTCGCGGGGGGACCCTACAATGAGCAGTTCTTC. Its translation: CASTLAGGPYNEQFF.

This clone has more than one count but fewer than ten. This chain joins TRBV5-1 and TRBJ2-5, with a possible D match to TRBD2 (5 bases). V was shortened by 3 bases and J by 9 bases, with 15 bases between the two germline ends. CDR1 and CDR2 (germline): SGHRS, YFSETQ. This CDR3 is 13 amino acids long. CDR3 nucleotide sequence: TGCGCCAGCAGCTCCGCCTCATCCGGGGCCCAGTACTTC. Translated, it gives CASSSASSGAQYF.